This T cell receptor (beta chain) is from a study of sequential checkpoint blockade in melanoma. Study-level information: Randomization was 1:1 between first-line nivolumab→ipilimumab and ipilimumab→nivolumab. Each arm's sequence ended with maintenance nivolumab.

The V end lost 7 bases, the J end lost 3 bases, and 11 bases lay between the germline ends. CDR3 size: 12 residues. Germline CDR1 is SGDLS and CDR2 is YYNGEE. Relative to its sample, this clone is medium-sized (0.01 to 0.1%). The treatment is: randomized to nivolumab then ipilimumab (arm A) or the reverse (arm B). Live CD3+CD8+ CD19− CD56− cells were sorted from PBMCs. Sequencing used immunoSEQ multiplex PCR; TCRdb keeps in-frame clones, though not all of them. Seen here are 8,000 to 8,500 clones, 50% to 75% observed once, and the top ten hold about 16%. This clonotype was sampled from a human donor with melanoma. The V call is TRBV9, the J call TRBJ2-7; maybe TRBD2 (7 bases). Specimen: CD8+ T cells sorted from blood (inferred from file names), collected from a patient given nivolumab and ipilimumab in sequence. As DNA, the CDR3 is TGTGCCAGCGGGGGGGGCGGCTACGAGCAGTACTTC. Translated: CASGGGGYEQYF.